This record covers a single TCR beta chain. Its antigen is not identified. These data originate in a study of cytomegalovirus exposure and HLA in healthy donors. Study overall: As an earlier analysis found, about 179 million T cells yielded 95 million to 130 million unique TCR beta sequences. Points from the study as a whole: CMV serostatus was the only recorded immune exposure for donors.

Each of the donors was a healthy bone marrow donor. Both 60 Vbeta primers and 13 Jbeta primers went into the PCR. Only in-frame clones appear in the TCRdb table, and some are missing; sequencing was by immunoSEQ multiplex PCR. The repertoire has about 120,000 clones, around 75% of them found once; the top ten carry 1.5% to 2%. Trimming shortened V by 4 bases and J by 12 bases, and 28 bases separated the two germline ends. The CDR3 is 16 amino acids. Germline V gene sequence: CDR1 SGHRS, CDR2 YFSETQ. Specimen: PBMCs. The chain is built from TRBV5-1 and TRBJ1-1; the D gene is possibly TRBD1 (6 bases). The sequence was collected from a woman under 30 in good health and CMV-seronegative. DNA for the CDR3: TGCGCCAGCAGCCTCCAATCCCCGGGGGGCGGCGGGGTAACTTTCTTT. It is translated as CASSLQSPGGGGVTFF.